Listed here are 22 T cell receptor beta chains from one sample, sequenced in a study of CD8 T cells in ankylosing spondylitis listed by TCRdb under 2017. Library preparation employed 5' RACE. Sequencing relied on an Illumina HiSeq 2500. Through fastp at Q25 and MiXCR, TCRdb rebuilt clones from the public reads, retaining in-frame beta chains. Rows merge per CDR3 protein into single entries with the most common DNA and genes. A total of around 150,000 distinct CDR3 sequences appear in this sample, around 20% of them only once. Around 7.6% of the sample belongs to the ten largest clones. Sequenced input: blood, either unsorted or a sorted T cell fraction (not recorded which). These receptors all come from a male donor with ankylosing spondylitis or in good health (not recorded which).

This clonotype was detected many times. The chain employs TRBV29-1 and TRBJ2-7; 14 nucleotides match TRBD2. Germline-derived CDR1 and CDR2 are SQVTM and ANQGSEA. V shed 6 bases, J shed 6 bases, and the junction held 4 bases outside the gene matches. This CDR3 is 13 amino acids long. The CDR3 sequence: CSVGLAGGVEQYF. Written as DNA, the CDR3 is TGCAGCGTCGGACTAGCGGGAGGTGTCGAGCAGTACTTC.

This clonotype has at least ten counts. The chain combines TRBV20-1 with TRBJ2-5; D unresolved. CDR3 size: 12 residues. Germline assignment: CDR1 DFQATT and CDR2 SNEGSKA (reference sequence). The V and J ends lost 5 bases and 2 bases respectively, with 9 bases between them. CDR3 DNA sequence: TGCAGTGCTCCGGATCTACAAGAGACCCAGTACTTC. Amino acids: CSAPDLQETQYF.

This clonotype was observed at least ten times. This chain connects TRBV28 to TRBJ2-7; 9 bases match TRBD1. Germline V gives CDR1 MDHEN, CDR2 SYDVKM. Trimming at V came to 5 bases and at J to 12 bases, leaving 14 bases not matched to a gene. This CDR3 has 14 residues. CDR3 nucleotides: TGTGCCAGCAGTATCCCAGGACAGGGGATAATTCGGTACTTC. It encodes CASSIPGQGIIRYF.

V is TRBV5-1 and J is TRBJ2-7; D may be TRBD1 or TRBD2 (5 bases each). The germline gives CDR1 SGHRS, CDR2 YFSETQ. Trimming removed 0 bases from V and 3 bases from J, with 13 bases in between. The CDR3 is made up of 15 amino acids. DNA of the CDR3: TGCGCCAGCAGCTTGGAGGTTGGGGGTGGCTACGAGCAGTACTTC. Translating gives CASSLEVGGGYEQYF.

This clonotype appeared many times. V is TRBV3-2 and J is TRBJ1-1. TRBV3-2 is an annotated pseudogene. The CDR3 has 16 residues. CDR3 coding DNA: TGTGCCAGCAGCCAAGAGCTTCCAGGGGAGGGCACTGAAGCTTTCTTT. Translated, it gives CASSQELPGEGTEAFF.

The gene calls are TRBV10-3 and TRBJ2-1, with D hard to call. V was clipped by 4 bases and J by 0 bases, with 7 bases between them. Germline V lookup: CDR1 ENHRY, CDR2 SYGVKD. This CDR3 is built from 14 residues. Here the CDR3 reads CAISASSSYNEQFF. The CDR3 DNA reads as TGTGCCATCAGTGCCAGTAGCTCCTACAATGAGCAGTTCTTC.

This clonotype has more than one count but fewer than ten. The chain joins TRBV29-1 to TRBJ2-5; D is undetermined. The CDR3 totals 13 residues. Germline loops: CDR1 SQVTM, CDR2 ANQGSEA. V was pared by 2 bases and J by 7 bases, with 14 bases between. CDR3 sequence (DNA): TGCAGCGTTGAACGTTCCCGCCCTGGGACCCAGTACTTC. Its translation: CSVERSRPGTQYF.

The sample holds many counts of this clonotype. This chain links TRBV12-3 or TRBV12-4 with TRBJ2-2; 9 nucleotides agree with TRBD1. The CDR3 has 18 amino acids. V lost 5 bases and J lost 6; bases outside the gene matches: 16. CDR3 sequence: CASSPGQGWSRTPGELFF. CDR3 in DNA: TGTGCCAGCAGTCCGGGACAGGGTTGGAGCCGAACACCCGGGGAGCTGTTTTTT.

V and J are TRBV2 and TRBJ1-2; tentatively, D is TRBD1 (6 bases). Trimming shortened V by 7 bases and J by 2 bases, and 14 bases separated the two germline ends. The CDR3 is 14 residues long. Germline V lookup: CDR1 SNHLY, CDR2 FYNNEI. CDR3: CASKGVTWNYGYTF. CDR3 nucleotide sequence: TGTGCCAGCAAGGGGGTTACATGGAACTATGGCTACACCTTC.

The J gene is TRBJ2-7, the V gene TRBV6-1; D is tentatively TRBD1 or TRBD2 (5 bases each). The CDR3 covers 15 residues. Germline V gene lookup returns CDR1 MNHNS and CDR2 SASEGT. V was trimmed by 6 bases and J by 3 bases, leaving 18 bases between them. CDR3 sequence reads: CASRPSGLAGYEQYF. The CDR3 region has the DNA TGTGCCAGCAGGCCCTCGGGGCTAGCAGGCTACGAGCAGTACTTC.

The chain joins TRBV28 to TRBJ2-7; D ambiguous. CDR3 size: 11 residues. V was pared by 6 bases and J by 6 bases, with 9 bases between. CDR1 is MDHEN and CDR2 is SYDVKM in the germline V gene. CDR3 DNA sequence: TGTGCCAGCAGGTTTCTATTCGAGCAGTACTTC. It translates to CASRFLFEQYF. Complete variable domain (other parts from reference TRBV28 and TRBJ2-7): DVKVTQSSRYLVKRTGEKVFLECVQDMDHENMFWYRQDPGLGLRLIYFSYDVKMKEKGDIPEGYSVSREKKERFSLILESASTNQTSMYLCASRFLFEQYFGPGTRLTVT.

This clonotype came up many times. The chain uses TRBV19 and TRBJ1-4; no firm D call. The CDR3 consists of 11 residues. V shed 4 bases and J shed 16 bases, with 13 bases lying between them. Germline loops: CDR1 LNHDA, CDR2 SQIVND (reference sequence). The CDR3, as DNA: TGTGCCAGTAGTAACATTGGAAGCGAGTTTTTT. Protein sequence: CASSNIGSEFF.

Only a few counts were recorded for this clonotype. The V gene is TRBV12-3 or TRBV12-4, the J gene TRBJ1-2; no clear D. This CDR3 region has 13 residues. Trimming pared 8 bases from V and 4 bases from J, leaving 14 bases between. The DNA for the CDR3 is TGTGCCAGCGGCTTGGGGTTAAGCTATGGCTACACCTTC. It translates to CASGLGLSYGYTF.

This clonotype appeared many times. V is TRBV28 and J is TRBJ1-6; no firm D call. Trimming left V 6 bases short and J 9 bases short, with 18 bases between. CDR1 MDHEN and CDR2 SYDVKM come from the germline V gene. There are 15 residues in the CDR3. The CDR3: CASSSPSLAGSPLHF. The CDR3 bases are TGTGCCAGCAGCTCCCCCTCCCTAGCGGGTTCACCCCTCCACTTT.

The table lists this clonotype with many counts. J is TRBJ2-2 and V is TRBV5-6; the D is unclear. The V and J ends lost 3 bases and 1 base respectively, with 7 bases between them. The CDR3 extends over 14 amino acids. Germline V gives CDR1 SGHDT, CDR2 YYEEEE. CDR3 DNA: TGTGCCAGCAGCTCCGCAAAGAACACCGGGGAGCTGTTTTTT. This gives the protein CASSSAKNTGELFF.

On this clonotype: One end of the junction is discordant with germline, which a read error may explain. The V gene is TRBV29-1, the J gene TRBJ1-1, with D maybe TRBD1 (5 bases). This CDR3 comprises 8 residues. Germline CDR1 SQVTM, CDR2 ANQGSEA. The CDR3 bases are TGCAGCGGAACCCCGGGACTCTTT. Translated: CSGTPGLF.

This rearrangement joins TRBV4-1 to TRBJ2-1; 9 bases agree with TRBD2. CDR3 size: 17 residues. The junction had 6 bases not matched to a gene; V was cut back by 0 bases and J by 3 bases. Germline V gene lookup returns CDR1 MGHRA and CDR2 YSYEKL. The CDR3 region has the DNA TGCGCCAGCAGCCAAGATGGGGGACTAGCAGTCTACAATGAGCAGTTCTTC. Encoded protein: CASSQDGGLAVYNEQFF.

This clonotype has a count of ten or more. The chain combines TRBV11-2 with TRBJ2-1, with 10 bases matching TRBD2. Unmatched junction bases numbered 5, after V lost 2 bases and J lost 4 bases. This CDR3 spans 16 amino acids. Germline-derived CDR1 and CDR2 are SGHAT and FQNNGV. CDR3 amino acids: CASSLMGLAKYNEQFF. The DNA for the CDR3 is TGTGCCAGCAGCTTAATGGGACTAGCGAAGTACAATGAGCAGTTCTTC. Using reference TRBV11-2 and TRBJ2-1 for the parts outside the CDR3, the full variable domain is EAGVAQSPRYKIIEKRQSVAFWCNPISGHATLYWYQQILGQGPKLLIQFQNNGVVDDSQLPKDRFSAERLKGVDSTLKIQPAKLEDSAVYLCASSLMGLAKYNEQFFGPGTRLTVL.

CDR3 sequence (DNA): TGTGCCAGCAGCGGTCCCGGGACAGGGAACTATGGCTACACCTTC. This codes for CASSGPGTGNYGYTF. V usage is TRBV7-2 and J usage is TRBJ1-2, with TRBD1 identical over 9 bases. This CDR3 region has 15 residues. V gave up 5 bases and J gave up 2 bases; unmatched junction bases: 6. Germline assignment: CDR1 SGHTA and CDR2 FQGNSA.

The rearrangement uses TRBV7-9 and TRBJ2-1; 7 bases map to TRBD2. CDR3 length: 15 amino acids. CDR1 is SEHNR and CDR2 is FQNEAQ in the germline V gene (reference sequence). Losses at the gene ends were 5 bases for V and 2 bases for J; bases not matched to a gene: 6. CDR3 sequence reads: CASSHVGGAYNEQFF. The CDR3 nucleotides are TGTGCCAGCAGCCATGTGGGGGGGGCCTACAATGAGCAGTTCTTC.

The chain links TRBV28 to TRBJ1-3; a weak D match, TRBD1 (5 bases). Germline loops: CDR1 MDHEN, CDR2 SYDVKM. The CDR3 runs 18 residues. V lost 6 bases to trimming and J lost 1 base, with 22 bases between them. CDR3 bases: TGTGCCAGCAGACCTCTTAGGGGCAGTTCCAGATCTGGAAACACCATATATTTT. Protein product: CASRPLRGSSRSGNTIYF. Looking up the rest from reference TRBV28 and TRBJ1-3 gives the full variable domain: DVKVTQSSRYLVKRTGEKVFLECVQDMDHENMFWYRQDPGLGLRLIYFSYDVKMKEKGDIPEGYSVSREKKERFSLILESASTNQTSMYLCASRPLRGSSRSGNTIYFGEGSWLTVV.

The genes are TRBV7-2 and TRBJ1-1; no clear D. Germline CDR1 is SGHTA and CDR2 is FQGNSA. Trimming took 5 bases from V and 2 from J, leaving 15 bases between them. The CDR3 sequence is 15 residues long. The CDR3 nucleotides are TGTGCCAGCAGCCCCCAGCCGGGGATCAACACTGAAGCTTTCTTT. Its protein is CASSPQPGINTEAFF.